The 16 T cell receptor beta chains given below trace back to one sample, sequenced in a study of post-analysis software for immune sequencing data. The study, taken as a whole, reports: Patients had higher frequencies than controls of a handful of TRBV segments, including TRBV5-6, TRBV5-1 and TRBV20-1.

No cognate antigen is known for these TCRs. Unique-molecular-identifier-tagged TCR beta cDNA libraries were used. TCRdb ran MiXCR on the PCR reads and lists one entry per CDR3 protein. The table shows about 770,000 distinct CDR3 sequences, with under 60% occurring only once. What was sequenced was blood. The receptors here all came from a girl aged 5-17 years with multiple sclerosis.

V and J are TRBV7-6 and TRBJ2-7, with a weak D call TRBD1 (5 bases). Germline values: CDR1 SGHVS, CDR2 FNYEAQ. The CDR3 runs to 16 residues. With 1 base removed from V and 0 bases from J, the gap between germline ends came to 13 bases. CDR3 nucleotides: TGTGCCAGCAGCTTAGGAGTGCGACAGTCCTCCTACGAGCAGTACTTC. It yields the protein CASSLGVRQSSYEQYF.

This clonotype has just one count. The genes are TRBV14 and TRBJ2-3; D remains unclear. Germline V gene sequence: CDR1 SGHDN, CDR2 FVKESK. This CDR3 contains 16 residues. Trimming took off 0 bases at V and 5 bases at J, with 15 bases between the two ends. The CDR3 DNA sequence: TGTGCCAGCAGCCAAGAAACAGTCTCCCGGAGAGATACGCAGTATTTT. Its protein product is CASSQETVSRRDTQYF.

CDR3 coding DNA: TGTGCCAGCAGTCCCCCTTGGCGACAGGGGAGGCCCGGGGAGCTGTTTTTT. It yields the protein CASSPPWRQGRPGELFF. The gene calls are TRBV28 and TRBJ2-2; 8 positions match TRBD1. This CDR3 spans 17 amino acids. Germline V gene data show CDR1 as MDHEN and CDR2 as SYDVKM. The V segment lost 5 bases and the J segment 6 bases; nucleotides outside the gene matches: 14. The full variable domain, completed using reference TRBV28 and TRBJ2-2, is DVKVTQSSRYLVKRTGEKVFLECVQDMDHENMFWYRQDPGLGLRLIYFSYDVKMKEKGDIPEGYSVSREKKERFSLILESASTNQTSMYLCASSPPWRQGRPGELFFGEGSRLTVL.

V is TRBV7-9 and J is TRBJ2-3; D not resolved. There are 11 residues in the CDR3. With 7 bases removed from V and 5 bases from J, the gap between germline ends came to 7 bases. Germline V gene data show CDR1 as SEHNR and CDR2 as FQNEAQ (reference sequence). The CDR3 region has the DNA TGTGCCAGCACCTGGGAAGATACGCAGTATTTT. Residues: CASTWEDTQYF. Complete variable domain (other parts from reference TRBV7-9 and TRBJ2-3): DTGVSQNPRHKITKRGQNVTFRCDPISEHNRLYWYRQTLGQGPEFLTYFQNEAQLEKSRLLSDRFSAERPKGSFSTLEIQRTEQGDSAMYLCASTWEDTQYFGPGTRLTVL.

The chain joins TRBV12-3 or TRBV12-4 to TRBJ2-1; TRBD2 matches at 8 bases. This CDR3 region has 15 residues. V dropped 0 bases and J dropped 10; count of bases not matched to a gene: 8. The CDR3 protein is CASSLALSGRGEQFF. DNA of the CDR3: TGTGCCAGCAGTTTAGCCCTCAGCGGGAGAGGGGAGCAGTTCTTC.

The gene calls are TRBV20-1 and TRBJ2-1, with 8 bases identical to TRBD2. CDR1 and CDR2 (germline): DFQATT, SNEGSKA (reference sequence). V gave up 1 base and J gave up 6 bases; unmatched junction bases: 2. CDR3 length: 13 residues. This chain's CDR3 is CSARAGLGNEQFF. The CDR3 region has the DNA TGCAGTGCTAGAGCGGGACTAGGCAATGAGCAGTTCTTC.

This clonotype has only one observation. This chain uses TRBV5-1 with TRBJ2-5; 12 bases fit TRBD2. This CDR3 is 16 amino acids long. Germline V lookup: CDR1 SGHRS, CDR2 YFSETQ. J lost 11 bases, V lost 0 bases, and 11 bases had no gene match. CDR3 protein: CASSLGLTSGSDEQYF. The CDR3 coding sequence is TGCGCCAGCAGCTTGGGTCTGACTAGCGGGAGTGATGAGCAGTACTTC.

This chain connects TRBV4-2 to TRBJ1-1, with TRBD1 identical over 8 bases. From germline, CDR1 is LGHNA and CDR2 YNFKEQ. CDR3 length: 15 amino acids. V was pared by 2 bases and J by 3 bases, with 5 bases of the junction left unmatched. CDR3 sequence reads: CASSQPDREYTEAFF. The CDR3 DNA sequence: TGTGCCAGCAGCCAACCGGACAGGGAATACACTGAAGCTTTCTTT.

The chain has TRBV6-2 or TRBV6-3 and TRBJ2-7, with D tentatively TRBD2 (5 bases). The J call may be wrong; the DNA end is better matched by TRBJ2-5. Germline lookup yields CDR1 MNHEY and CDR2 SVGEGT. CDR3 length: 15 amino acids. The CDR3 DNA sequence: TGTGCCAGCAGTTACTACGGTTTGCGGGTGGAGACCCAGTACTTC. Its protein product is CASSYYGLRVETQYF.

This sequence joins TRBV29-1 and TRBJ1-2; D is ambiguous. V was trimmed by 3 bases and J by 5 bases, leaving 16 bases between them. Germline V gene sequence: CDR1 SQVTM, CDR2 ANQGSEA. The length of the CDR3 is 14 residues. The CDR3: CSVERRESRYGYTF. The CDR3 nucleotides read TGCAGCGTTGAGCGGCGGGAGTCCCGGTATGGCTACACCTTC.

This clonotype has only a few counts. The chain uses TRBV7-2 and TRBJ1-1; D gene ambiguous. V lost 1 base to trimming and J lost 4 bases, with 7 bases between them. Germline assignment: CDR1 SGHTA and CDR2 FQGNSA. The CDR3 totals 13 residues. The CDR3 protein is CASSLEDGTEAFF. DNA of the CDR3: TGTGCCAGCAGCTTAGAGGATGGCACTGAAGCTTTCTTT.

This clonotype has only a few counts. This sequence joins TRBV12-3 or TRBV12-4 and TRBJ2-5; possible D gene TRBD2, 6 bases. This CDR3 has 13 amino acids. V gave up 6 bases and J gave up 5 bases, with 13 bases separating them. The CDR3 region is CASRFTGGETQYF. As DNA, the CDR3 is TGTGCCAGCAGGTTCACAGGAGGGGAGACCCAGTACTTC.

DNA for the CDR3: TGCAGCGTTGAAGATTGGGGGCATGGAGGTGAAGCTTTCTTT. It yields the protein CSVEDWGHGGEAFF. The V call is TRBV29-1, the J call TRBJ1-1; a possible D gene is TRBD1 (6 bases). Germline CDR1 SQVTM, CDR2 ANQGSEA. The CDR3 extends over 14 amino acids. Trimming took 0 bases from V and 7 from J, leaving 15 bases between them.

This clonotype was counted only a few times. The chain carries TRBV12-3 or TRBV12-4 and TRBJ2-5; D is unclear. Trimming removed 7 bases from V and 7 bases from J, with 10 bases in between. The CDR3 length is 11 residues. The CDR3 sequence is CASTLGATQYF. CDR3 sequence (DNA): TGTGCCAGCACCTTAGGTGCGACCCAGTACTTC.

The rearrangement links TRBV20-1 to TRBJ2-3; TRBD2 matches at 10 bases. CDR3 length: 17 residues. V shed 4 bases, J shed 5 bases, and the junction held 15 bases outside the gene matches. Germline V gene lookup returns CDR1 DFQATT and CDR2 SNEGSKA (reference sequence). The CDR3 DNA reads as TGCAGTGCTACCGACCCAAGCGGGAGGGCCCGGATAGATACGCAGTATTTT. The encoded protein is CSATDPSGRARIDTQYF.

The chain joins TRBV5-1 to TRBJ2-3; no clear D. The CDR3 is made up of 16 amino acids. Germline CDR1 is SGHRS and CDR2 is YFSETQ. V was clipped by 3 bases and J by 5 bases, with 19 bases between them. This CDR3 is CASSSGPTRPGDTQYF. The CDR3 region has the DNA TGCGCCAGCAGCTCCGGGCCCACCCGCCCGGGAGATACGCAGTATTTT.